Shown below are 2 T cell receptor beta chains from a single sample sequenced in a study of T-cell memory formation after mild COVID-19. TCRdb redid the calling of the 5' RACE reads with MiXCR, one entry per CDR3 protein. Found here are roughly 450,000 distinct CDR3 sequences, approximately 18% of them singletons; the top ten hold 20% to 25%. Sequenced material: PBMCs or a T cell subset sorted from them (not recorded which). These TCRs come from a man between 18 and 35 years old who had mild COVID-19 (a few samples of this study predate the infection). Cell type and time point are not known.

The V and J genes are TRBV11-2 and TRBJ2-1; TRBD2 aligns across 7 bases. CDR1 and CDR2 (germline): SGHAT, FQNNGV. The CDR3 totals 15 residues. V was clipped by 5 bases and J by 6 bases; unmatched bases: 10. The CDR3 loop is CASSPGSRGSNEQFF. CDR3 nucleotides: TGTGCCAGCAGCCCCGGGTCCCGCGGGAGCAATGAGCAGTTCTTC. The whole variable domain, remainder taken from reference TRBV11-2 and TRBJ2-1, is EAGVAQSPRYKIIEKRQSVAFWCNPISGHATLYWYQQILGQGPKLLIQFQNNGVVDDSQLPKDRFSAERLKGVDSTLKIQPAKLEDSAVYLCASSPGSRGSNEQFFGPGTRLTVL.

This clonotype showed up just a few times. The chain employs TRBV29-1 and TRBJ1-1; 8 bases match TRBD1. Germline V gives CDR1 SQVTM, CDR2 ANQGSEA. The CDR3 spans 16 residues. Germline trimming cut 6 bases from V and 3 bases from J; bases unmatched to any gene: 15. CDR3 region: CSVEPRGQVVHTEAFF. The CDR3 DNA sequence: TGCAGCGTCGAACCCCGGGGACAGGTTGTCCACACTGAAGCTTTCTTT.